The present TCR beta chain was sequenced within a study of blood T cell repertoires in COVID-19 (dated by TCRdb to about 2020). For the wider study: The collaborator samples originated in the United States, Italy and Spain and spanned the acute and convalescent phases of COVID-19. Where available, HLA class I and class II types were taken from metadata supplied by the sample provider and were not determined by assay-based typing. Deeply sampled blood TCRbeta repertoires from subjects exposed to, actively infected with, or recovered from COVID-19 were included in the dataset. The prospective study material was composed of cDNA or gDNA derived from T cells, B-cell-depleted T cells, or PBMCs. Samples came from the ongoing ImmuneRACE study (first 160 participants) plus 1,254 subjects from 6 global collaborators. A freely available public database, intended as a resource for researchers studying the immune response to SARS-CoV-2, is where the repertoires were released. The sample metadata nearly always contained a de-identified subject ID, COVID-19 status, age in years and sex. Study-wide findings and limitations: The amount of clinical and demographic metadata varied by source and participant and was provided uncurated.

Remarks on this clone: Its binding antigen is unknown. Base qualities were left out, and no much larger clone turns up one base away.

At one collaborating source in Seattle, patients were enrolled during active infection and were followed longitudinally through the course of disease. Each collaborating institution followed its own protocols to collect whole blood in K2EDTA tubes. For TCRbeta analysis, collaborators shipped samples as frozen whole blood, isolated PBMCs, or DNA extracted from either of those sample types. The germline V end is reduced by 1 base and the J end by 2 bases; junction bases left unmatched: 1. The CDR3 holds 15 amino acids from the cysteine to the phenylalanine. CDR3 DNA is the only sequence kept; it has 45 bases, read in frame from the first base. CDR1 and CDR2 (SGHTA, FQGNSA) derive from the germline V gene. TCRbeta CDR3 regions were amplified from genomic DNA by means of the immunoSEQ Assay, a bias-controlled multiplex PCR. In the authors' own workflow: Nucleated cell counts per sample were estimated from amplification of reference gene primers within the assay. To quantify the absolute abundance of each unique TCRbeta CDR3 rearrangement, sequence reads were collapsed and filtered. For each sample, productive Simpson clonality was calculated as the square root of Simpson's diversity index across productive rearrangements. The clones in this table, taken by TCRdb from immuneACCESS, are in-frame only. Not every clone is retained; where verified, under half of the shortfall comes from an unresolved V gene, and the cause of the rest is unknown. D and trimming were read from the DNA, whereas the V and J calls and clone size are those reported in that table. In this sample the table shows 250,000 to 300,000 clones, roughly 90% of which occur a single time. Clones ranked in the top ten supply 10% to 12% of the sample.

The sample taken for sequencing was peripheral blood. Recombination linked TRBV7-2 to TRBJ2-1; the central 8 bases match TRBD2. This TCR derives from a young woman with COVID-19, enrolled during active disease. The nucleotide sequence reads TGTGCCAGCAGCTTAGGGCGGGGGGCCTACAATGAGCAGTTCTTC. This codes for CASSLGRGAYNEQFF.